The sequence of this T cell receptor (beta chain) was determined in a study of T cell responses to AZD1222 COVID-19 vaccine. Libraries were prepared by immunoSEQ multiplex PCR; TCRdb keeps only in-frame clonotypes and omits some of them. The sample contains tens of thousands of clones, about 83% of which appear only once. Trimming removed 6 bases from V and 0 bases from J, with 5 bases in between. This CDR3 spans 13 amino acids. The germline CDR1 and CDR2 sequences are SNHLY and FYNNEI. The sequenced sample was peripheral blood, obtained on day 0 of AZD1222 vaccination. The chain carries TRBV2 and TRBJ2-2; the D is unclear. The source of this sequence is an adult in good health. The DNA of the CDR3 is TGTGCCAGCAGCATAACGAACACCGGGGAGCTGTTTTTT. Protein sequence: CASSITNTGELFF.